One and the same sample provided the 7 T cell receptor beta chains below, sequenced in a study of OX40 agonist ivuxolimab in advanced cancers. Assay: immunoSEQ multiplex PCR; the TCRdb copy retains only in-frame clones and omits some. The sample includes around 69,000 clones, roughly nine tenths of them seen just once. The input for sequencing was CD4+ or CD8+ T cells sorted from blood, taken in a trial of the OX40 agonist ivuxolimab. These receptors were collected from an adult with an advanced solid tumor such as melanoma, head and neck, liver or kidney cancer.

CDR3 DNA: TGTGCCAGCAGCTTCGGGACGGTTAACGAAGCTTTCTTT. It encodes CASSFGTVNEAFF. The chain has TRBV5-6 and TRBJ1-1, with D perhaps matching TRBD1 (5 bases). V lost 2 bases, J lost 8 bases, and 13 bases lay in between. This CDR3 region has 13 residues. Germline assignment: CDR1 SGHDT and CDR2 YYEEEE.

V and J are TRBV19 and TRBJ2-1; 11 nucleotides agree with TRBD2. The CDR3 has 13 amino acids. Germline V CDR1 and CDR2: LNHDA, SQIVND (reference sequence). The ends lost 3 bases at V and 13 bases at J; junction bases unmatched: 5. The DNA of the CDR3 is TGTGCCAGTAGTATGGGCCTAGCGGGAGGACAGTTCTTC. Amino acid sequence: CASSMGLAGGQFF.

The chain links TRBV5-4 to TRBJ2-3, with D perhaps matching TRBD1 (5 bases). The germline V gene encodes CDR1 SGHNT and CDR2 YYREEE (reference sequence). The V end lost 2 bases, the J end lost 4 bases, and 14 bases lay between the germline ends. The CDR3 is 15 residues long. The CDR3 DNA follows: TGTGCCAGCAGCTTACAGGCTATAAAAGCAGATACGCAGTATTTT. Residues: CASSLQAIKADTQYF.

The chain links TRBV13 to TRBJ1-6; D call uncertain. This CDR3 is 16 amino acids long. V was cut by 5 bases and J by 5 bases, with 16 bases left in between. Germline V gives CDR1 PRHDT, CDR2 FYEKMQ (reference sequence). The CDR3 region has the DNA TGTGCCAGCAGCGTACGGAACCTTGTGGATAATTCACCCCTCCACTTT. It specifies CASSVRNLVDNSPLHF.

The rearrangement uses TRBV29-1 and TRBJ2-2; maybe TRBD1 (7 bases). Trimming removed 0 bases at V and 6 bases at J, with 14 bases between. Germline assignment: CDR1 SQVTM and CDR2 ANQGSEA. The CDR3 has 15 amino acids. The CDR3 spells CSVEDQGGAAGELFF. In DNA, the CDR3 is TGCAGCGTTGAAGATCAGGGGGGAGCGGCCGGGGAGCTGTTTTTT.

The V gene is TRBV7-8, the J gene TRBJ2-5; D gene unclear. Germline V gene sequence: CDR1 SGHVS, CDR2 FQNEAQ. The CDR3 contains 14 residues. V was trimmed by 5 bases and J by 5 bases, leaving 15 bases between them. The CDR3 DNA sequence: TGTGCCAGCAGCCGGCTCCAAAAAACGGAGACCCAGTACTTC. Translating it yields CASSRLQKTETQYF. The full variable domain, in which reference TRBV7-8 and TRBJ2-5 provide the parts outside the CDR3, is GAGVSQSPRYKVAKRGQDVALRCDPISGHVSLFWYQQALGQGPEFLTYFQNEAQLDKSGLPSDRFFAERPEGSVSTLKIQRTQQEDSAVYLCASSRLQKTETQYFGPGTRLLVL.

The chain has TRBV15 and TRBJ2-3; possibly TRBD2 for D (5 bases). The CDR3 is 14 residues long. Between the trimmed V and J ends, which lost 2 bases and 2 bases, there was a span of 8 bases. CDR1 is LNHNV and CDR2 is YYDKDF in the germline V gene (reference sequence). The CDR3 region is CATSRPLATDTQYF. CDR3 nucleotides: TGTGCCACCAGCAGACCCCTAGCCACAGATACGCAGTATTTT.